This TCR beta chain was obtained from a study of cytomegalovirus exposure and HLA in healthy donors. This CDR3 contains 15 residues. The V segment lost 5 bases and the J segment 1 base; nucleotides outside the gene matches: 8. Germline V gene lookup returns CDR1 SGHDT and CDR2 YYEEEE. This clone was counted a few times. No antigen is known for it. PCR employed 60 Vbeta and 13 Jbeta primers. The repertoire was sequenced with immunoSEQ multiplex PCR; TCRdb's copy has only in-frame clones and lacks some. Found here are some 130,000 clones, roughly 9% of them singletons; the top ten hold about 6.7%. Findings and limits, study-wide: According to a later analysis, most TCR beta chains associated with CMV appeared HLA-restricted.

What was sequenced was PBMCs. The sequence derives from a woman aged 40-49 years in good health and CMV-seropositive. V and J are TRBV5-6 and TRBJ1-1; 7 positions agree with TRBD1. This CDR3 reads CASSEVTGKNTEAFF. CDR3 nucleotides: TGTGCCAGCAGTGAGGTGACAGGGAAGAACACTGAAGCTTTCTTT.